This TCR beta chain was recorded in a study of blood T cell repertoires in COVID-19. Study-wide background: Some COVID-19 samples were acute and others convalescent; all came from the United States, Italy and Spain.

The CDR3 length is 13 residues. V dropped 5 bases and J dropped 7 bases, with 14 bases sitting between them. Germline CDR1 is SEHNR and CDR2 is FQNEAQ (reference sequence). Participants' own reports of clinical history determined their cohort assignment. Per the original data handling: Estimation of nucleated cell counts was performed using reference gene primer amplification. The assay was immunoSEQ multiplex PCR, and TCRdb's table has in-frame clones only and misses some. Clone size and the V and J calls come from that table; the DNA yielded D and trimming. Of approximately 230,000 clones listed, over 75% are singletons. This clone appeared a single time.

The rearrangement uses TRBV7-9 and TRBJ2-5; D gene uncertain. This TCR came from a man aged 18 to 29 who had recovered from COVID-19. What was sequenced was PBMCs or T cells enriched from blood (not recorded which). The CDR3 DNA is TGTGCCAGCAGCGCACCAGGTTCGTTGACCCAGTACTTC. Protein sequence: CASSAPGSLTQYF. Together with reference TRBV7-9 and TRBJ2-5, the CDR3 gives the full variable domain: DTGVSQNPRHKITKRGQNVTFRCDPISEHNRLYWYRQTLGQGPEFLTYFQNEAQLEKSRLLSDRFSAERPKGSFSTLEIQRTEQGDSAMYLCASSAPGSLTQYFGPGTRLLVL.